These 12 T cell receptor beta chains originate from one sample sequenced in a study of T cell changes during pregnancy in multiple sclerosis. Libraries were prepared by immunoSEQ multiplex PCR; TCRdb keeps only in-frame clonotypes and omits some of them. The profile covers around 130,000 clones, with about 96% appearing a single time and roughly 0.45% taken by the ten largest. Sequenced here: peripheral blood, sampled after pregnancy. The receptors stem from a female donor with multiple sclerosis, enrolled in a pregnancy study.

V and J are TRBV28 and TRBJ2-7; 10 bases match TRBD1. This CDR3 is 15 amino acids long. From germline, CDR1 is MDHEN and CDR2 SYDVKM. J was trimmed by 1 base and V by 7 bases; bases with no gene match: 7. The CDR3 is CASTLGTGVSYEQYF. CDR3 DNA sequence: TGTGCCAGCACCCTTGGGACAGGGGTATCCTACGAGCAGTACTTC.

The rearrangement joins TRBV28 to TRBJ2-4, with D tentatively TRBD1 (5 bases). Germline CDR1 and CDR2: MDHEN and SYDVKM. The CDR3 sequence is 15 residues long. Trimming cost V 4 bases and J 4 bases, with 14 bases left between them. In nucleotides, the CDR3 is TGTGCCAGCAGTTCACCGACAGTCCTAAAAAACATTCAGTACTTC. Protein: CASSSPTVLKNIQYF. The entire variable domain, with the rest obtained from reference TRBV28 and TRBJ2-4, is as follows: DVKVTQSSRYLVKRTGEKVFLECVQDMDHENMFWYRQDPGLGLRLIYFSYDVKMKEKGDIPEGYSVSREKKERFSLILESASTNQTSMYLCASSSPTVLKNIQYFGAGTRLSVL.

This clone was counted once. The chain couples TRBV28 to TRBJ2-7, with 8 bases lining up with TRBD2. There are 17 residues in the CDR3. CDR1 MDHEN and CDR2 SYDVKM come from the germline V gene. The V and J ends lost 3 bases and 0 bases, in that order; junction bases with no gene match: 10. CDR3 nucleotides: TGTGCCAGCAGTTTTGAGGTAGCGGGGCAAAGCTCCTACGAGCAGTACTTC. Its translation: CASSFEVAGQSSYEQYF. Drawing the rest from reference TRBV28 and TRBJ2-7, the complete variable domain is DVKVTQSSRYLVKRTGEKVFLECVQDMDHENMFWYRQDPGLGLRLIYFSYDVKMKEKGDIPEGYSVSREKKERFSLILESASTNQTSMYLCASSFEVAGQSSYEQYFGPGTRLTVT.

In this sample, this clone turned up a few times. The chain carries TRBV6-4 and TRBJ2-1; TRBD1 aligns across 7 bases. With V trimmed by 0 bases and J by 9 bases, 5 bases remained unmatched. The length of the CDR3 is 14 residues. Germline V lookup: CDR1 MRHNA, CDR2 SNTAGT. CDR3 amino acids: CASSDSQGTSEQFF. In DNA, the CDR3 is TGTGCCAGCAGTGACTCACAGGGGACGAGTGAGCAGTTCTTC.

The rearrangement joins TRBV28 to TRBJ2-7; 7 bases match TRBD1. The V gene end was trimmed by 8 bases and the J gene end by 3 bases; junction bases not matched to a gene: 10. The CDR3 spans 14 residues. Germline assignment: CDR1 MDHEN and CDR2 SYDVKM. DNA for the CDR3: TGTGCCAGCGCTTATCCGGGACAGATCTACGAGCAGTACTTC. Translated: CASAYPGQIYEQYF.

This clone was seen once. This chain links TRBV5-4 with TRBJ1-1; D is possibly TRBD1 (6 bases). Trimming removed 3 bases at V and 0 bases at J, with 9 bases between. The length of the CDR3 is 14 residues. The germline V gene encodes CDR1 SGHNT and CDR2 YYREEE (reference sequence). CDR3 sequence reads: CASSSQGLNTEAFF. In DNA form, the CDR3 reads TGTGCCAGCAGCTCACAGGGCCTGAACACTGAAGCTTTCTTT.

The V call is TRBV5-1, the J call TRBJ2-1; D possibly corresponds to TRBD2 (6 bases). CDR1 and CDR2 from the germline V gene are SGHRS and YFSETQ. With 2 bases removed from V and 6 bases from J, the gap between germline ends came to 15 bases. CDR3 length equals 15 residues. CDR3 sequence (DNA): TGCGCCAGCAGCTTCTTCCCGGGAGCCCTCAATGAGCAGTTCTTC. Amino acids: CASSFFPGALNEQFF.

The chain couples TRBV14 to TRBJ2-3; D is possibly TRBD2 (5 bases). The CDR3 totals 13 residues. V was trimmed by 4 bases and J by 5 bases, leaving 10 bases between them. Germline-derived CDR1 and CDR2 are SGHDN and FVKESK. DNA for the CDR3: TGTGCCAGCAGCCTCCGCCGGGGAGATACGCAGTATTTT. Protein sequence: CASSLRRGDTQYF.

V is TRBV16 and J is TRBJ1-1, with TRBD1 as a possible D gene (5 bases). Germline V gives CDR1 KGHSY, CDR2 FQNENV. V gave up 4 bases and J gave up 4 bases, with 10 bases separating them. The CDR3 length is 13 residues. This CDR3 reads CASSLGGSTEAFF. The CDR3, as DNA: TGTGCCAGCAGCCTCGGGGGGTCCACTGAAGCTTTCTTT. The full variable domain, completed using reference TRBV16 and TRBJ1-1, is GEEVAQTPKHLVRGEGQKAKLYCAPIKGHSYVFWYQQVLKNEFKFLISFQNENVFDETGMPKERFSAKCLPNSPCSLEIQATKLEDSAVYFCASSLGGSTEAFFGQGTRLTVV.

This rearrangement joins TRBV6-1 to TRBJ2-3; 8 bases align to TRBD1. Unmatched junction bases numbered 6, after V lost 4 bases and J lost 6 bases. This CDR3 region has 14 residues. Germline lookup yields CDR1 MNHNS and CDR2 SASEGT. Here the CDR3 reads CASSGRQGRDTQYF. In DNA, the CDR3 is TGTGCCAGCAGTGGACGACAGGGGAGGGATACGCAGTATTTT.

This chain uses TRBV5-1 with TRBJ2-3, with D possibly matching TRBD1 (5 bases). CDR3 length: 13 residues. Looked up from germline, CDR1 is SGHRS and CDR2 is YFSETQ. Trimming removed 3 bases at V and 3 bases at J, with 8 bases between. The CDR3 DNA sequence: TGCGCCAGCAGCTCTACAGGTACAGATACGCAGTATTTT. It encodes CASSSTGTDTQYF.

This chain connects TRBV6-5 to TRBJ1-1, with D possibly matching TRBD1 (6 bases). The length of the CDR3 is 14 residues. The germline V gene has CDR1 MNHEY and CDR2 SVGAGI. Trimming stripped 6 bases from V and 0 bases from J, with 11 bases between. The CDR3 reads CASRPGQMNTEAFF. In DNA form, the CDR3 reads TGTGCCAGCAGGCCCGGACAGATGAACACTGAAGCTTTCTTT.